The 2 T cell receptor beta chains given below trace back to one sample, sequenced in a study of shared clonotypes between healthy human individuals. Measured with immunoSEQ multiplex PCR; TCRdb has only the in-frame clones, and not every one. This table has under 600,000 clones, around three quarters appearing once. Specimen: PBMCs. These receptors were obtained from a woman between 40 and 50 years old in good health. Some clones in this sample may be carry-over from other donors' samples.

The chain carries TRBV28 and TRBJ2-1; D gene ambiguous. Trimming pared 5 bases from V and 6 bases from J, leaving 14 bases between. The CDR3 runs to 14 residues. Germline assignment: CDR1 MDHEN and CDR2 SYDVKM. The CDR3 region is CASSMDRQSNEQFF. In DNA form, the CDR3 reads TGTGCCAGCAGTATGGACCGTCAGAGCAATGAGCAGTTCTTC.

The chain has TRBV5-1 and TRBJ2-7; D assignment may be TRBD1 or TRBD2 (6 bases each). With 0 bases removed from V and 1 base from J, the gap between germline ends came to 14 bases. Germline-derived CDR1 and CDR2 are SGHRS and YFSETQ. The CDR3 has 16 amino acids. Here the CDR3 reads CASSLDDGGRSYEQYF. CDR3 in DNA: TGCGCCAGCAGCTTGGATGATGGGGGGCGTTCCTACGAGCAGTACTTC.